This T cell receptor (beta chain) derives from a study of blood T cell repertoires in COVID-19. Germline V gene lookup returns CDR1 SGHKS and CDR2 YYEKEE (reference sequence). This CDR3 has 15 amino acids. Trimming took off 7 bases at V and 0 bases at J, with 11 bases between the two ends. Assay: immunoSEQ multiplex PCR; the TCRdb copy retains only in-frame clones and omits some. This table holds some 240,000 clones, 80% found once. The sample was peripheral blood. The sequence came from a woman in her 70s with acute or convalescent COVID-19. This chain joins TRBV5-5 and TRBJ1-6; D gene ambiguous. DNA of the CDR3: TGTGCCAGCCGCCCCATGAGCTCCTATAATTCACCCCTCCACTTT. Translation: CASRPMSSYNSPLHF.